Shown below are 16 T cell receptor beta chains from a single sample sequenced in a study of Ad26.COV2.S vaccination and SARS-CoV-2 variants. As for treatment: about 20 received Ad26.COV2.S at low or high dose, single or two shots; roughly 5 received placebo; per-sample allocation not given. Collection of samples fell on day 63 after the first vaccine or placebo injection. Here immunoSEQ multiplex PCR was the method, and the copy in TCRdb shows in-frame clones only, minus some. Here the sample spans 500,000 or so clones, around 90% being singletons. The specimen was peripheral blood, collected in a trial of Ad26.COV2.S vaccine versus placebo. The source is a person between 18 and 60 years old who received the Ad26.COV2.S COVID-19 vaccine or a placebo.

The chain combines TRBV13 with TRBJ2-1, with D possibly matching TRBD2 (5 bases). V lost 5 bases and J lost 2, with 16 bases in between. The germline V gene has CDR1 PRHDT and CDR2 FYEKMQ (reference sequence). The CDR3 sequence is 16 residues long. CDR3 in DNA: TGTGCCAGCAGCCGCCGGACCCGGAGGACCTACAATGAGCAGTTCTTC. Protein: CASSRRTRRTYNEQFF. Variable domain in full (rest from reference TRBV13 and TRBJ2-1): AAGVIQSPRHLIKEKRETATLKCYPIPRHDTVYWYQQGPGQDPQFLISFYEKMQSDKGSIPDRFSAQQFSDYHSELNMSSLELGDSALYFCASSRRTRRTYNEQFFGPGTRLTVL.

This clone occurred once. CDR3 DNA sequence: TGTGCCAGCAGCCCAGCGCTCGGGGGCTACGAGCAGTACTTC. Its translation is CASSPALGGYEQYF. The rearrangement uses TRBV7-2 and TRBJ2-7; TRBD2 might be the D (6 bases). This CDR3 has 14 amino acids. Germline V lookup: CDR1 SGHTA, CDR2 FQGNSA. V was shortened by 5 bases and J by 3 bases, with 14 bases between the two germline ends.

The sample holds one count of this clone. This sequence joins TRBV5-1 and TRBJ1-2; D is ambiguous. Germline CDR1 SGHRS, CDR2 YFSETQ. This CDR3 spans 13 amino acids. With 1 base removed from V and 2 bases from J, the gap between germline ends came to 6 bases. As DNA, the CDR3 is TGCGCCAGCAGCTTGATAGAAAACTATGGCTACACCTTC. Protein product: CASSLIENYGYTF. The complete variable domain, with remaining parts taken from reference TRBV5-1 and TRBJ1-2, reads KAGVTQTPRYLIKTRGQQVTLSCSPISGHRSVSWYQQTPGQGLQFLFEYFSETQRNKGNFPGRFSGRQFSNSRSEMNVSTLELGDSALYLCASSLIENYGYTFGSGTRLTVV.

The genes are TRBV6-5 and TRBJ1-2, with D uncertain. From germline, CDR1 is MNHEY and CDR2 SVGAGI. V was cut by 4 bases and J by 5 bases, with 8 bases left in between. The CDR3 contains 12 residues. DNA of the CDR3: TGTGCCAGCAGTTTACAGACATATGGCTACACCTTC. The encoded protein is CASSLQTYGYTF.

The chain recombines TRBV19 with TRBJ2-1; 13 positions agree with TRBD2. Germline CDR1 and CDR2: LNHDA and SQIVND (reference sequence). V shed 4 bases and J 6 bases; nucleotides not matched to a gene: 6. CDR3 length: 16 residues. The CDR3 is CASSTLGLAGSNEQFF. For the CDR3, the DNA is TGTGCCAGTAGTACCTTGGGACTAGCGGGAAGCAATGAGCAGTTCTTC. Full variable domain (missing parts from reference TRBV19 and TRBJ2-1): DGGITQSPKYLFRKEGQNVTLSCEQNLNHDAMYWYRQDPGQGLRLIYYSQIVNDFQKGDIAEGYSVSREKKESFPLTVTSAQKNPTAFYLCASSTLGLAGSNEQFFGPGTRLTVL.

J is TRBJ2-2 and V is TRBV5-4; unclear D gene. CDR1 SGHNT and CDR2 YYREEE come from the germline V gene (reference sequence). The V gene lost 5 bases and the J gene lost 3 bases, with 17 bases spanning the gap. This CDR3 comprises 16 residues. CDR3 bases: TGTGCCAGCAGTTTAGATGTTCCCGGGCACACCGGGGAGCTGTTTTTT. Encoded protein: CASSLDVPGHTGELFF.

This clone turned up a few times. The chain is built from TRBV12-3 or TRBV12-4 and TRBJ1-4; no reliable D call. V was trimmed by 5 bases and J by 9 bases, leaving 10 bases between them. The CDR3 is 12 residues long. DNA for the CDR3: TGTGCCAGCAGTGCCGGTTTGAAAAAACTGTTTTTT. Protein product: CASSAGLKKLFF.

The rearrangement links TRBV5-1 to TRBJ2-2, with TRBD2 identical over 15 bases. There are 19 residues in the CDR3. In germline, CDR1 is SGHRS, CDR2 YFSETQ. V gave up 3 bases and J gave up 0 bases; unmatched junction bases: 6. For the CDR3, the DNA is TGCGCCAGCAGCTACCGTGGGACTAGCGGGAGGACGAACACCGGGGAGCTGTTTTTT. It is translated as CASSYRGTSGRTNTGELFF.

The chain has TRBV4-3 and TRBJ1-5; D is perhaps TRBD1 (5 bases). The CDR3 length is 16 residues. Germline assignment: CDR1 LGHNA and CDR2 YSLEER. Trimming took 0 bases from V and 6 from J, leaving 15 bases between them. The CDR3, as DNA: TGCGCCAGCAGCCAAGATTCCGGGGCGGCCGGTCAGCCCCAGCATTTT. It is translated as CASSQDSGAAGQPQHF.

The chain recombines TRBV16 with TRBJ1-2; weak D call: TRBD1 (6 bases). From germline, CDR1 is KGHSY and CDR2 FQNENV. This CDR3 spans 15 amino acids. V was pared by 1 base and J by 8 bases, with 17 bases between. The CDR3 DNA reads as TGTGCCAGCAGCCAATTAATTGGCAGGGGAGGCGGCTACACCTTC. Amino acid sequence: CASSQLIGRGGGYTF.

The rearrangement links TRBV7-6 to TRBJ1-3; D not certain. The germline V and J ends were trimmed by 0 bases and 0 bases, with 6 bases remaining between them. The CDR3 runs to 15 residues. The germline gives CDR1 SGHVS, CDR2 FNYEAQ. In nucleotides, the CDR3 is TGTGCCAGCAGCTTAGCGGCGGGCTCTGGAAACACCATATATTTT. It is translated as CASSLAAGSGNTIYF.

In this sample, this clone turned up once. The rearrangement joins TRBV5-1 to TRBJ2-3; 12 positions match TRBD2. The junction had 2 bases not matched to a gene; V was cut back by 0 bases and J by 0 bases. The CDR3 covers 17 residues. CDR1 is SGHRS, CDR2 YFSETQ, per germline. CDR3 region: CASSLGTSGTSTDTQYF. The CDR3 region has the DNA TGCGCCAGCAGCTTGGGGACTAGCGGGACTAGCACAGATACGCAGTATTTT.

Turning to this clone: This same CDR3 is encoded by further DNA sequences in the sample. V is TRBV24-1 and J is TRBJ1-5, with a weak D call TRBD1 (5 bases). Germline V CDR1 and CDR2: KGHDR, SFDVKD. The length of the CDR3 is 14 residues. The V end lost 4 bases, the J end lost 7 bases, and 13 bases lay between the germline ends. CDR3 coding DNA: TGTGCCACCAGTGACGGTCAGGGAGGCCAGCCCCAGCATTTT. Its protein product is CATSDGQGGQPQHF.

CDR3 in DNA: TGTGCCAGCAGTTTCCCAGGACTACTATACAATGAGCAGTTCTTC. As protein: CASSFPGLLYNEQFF. The chain has TRBV27 and TRBJ2-1; D perhaps matches TRBD2 (6 bases). Trimming cost V 3 bases and J 4 bases, with 13 bases left between them. Germline assignment: CDR1 MNHEY and CDR2 SMNVEV (reference sequence). This CDR3 is built from 15 residues.

The gene calls are TRBV18 and TRBJ2-1; D remains unclear. Germline V gives CDR1 KGHSH, CDR2 LQKENI. The ends were cut back, 0 bases at V and 1 base at J, with 10 bases in the middle. The length of the CDR3 is 16 residues. The CDR3 here is CASSPPPILSYNEQFF. The CDR3 bases are TGTGCCAGCTCACCACCACCGATCTTGTCCTACAATGAGCAGTTCTTC.

The rearrangement joins TRBV5-4 to TRBJ2-7; tentative D call: TRBD1 (6 bases). The CDR3 extends over 15 amino acids. Trimming removed 0 bases at V and 3 bases at J, with 13 bases between. The V gene's germline CDR1 is SGHNT and CDR2 YYREEE (reference sequence). CDR3 in DNA: TGTGCCAGCAGCTTGGATCTTCAGGGGCGCTACGAGCAGTACTTC. Translating gives CASSLDLQGRYEQYF.